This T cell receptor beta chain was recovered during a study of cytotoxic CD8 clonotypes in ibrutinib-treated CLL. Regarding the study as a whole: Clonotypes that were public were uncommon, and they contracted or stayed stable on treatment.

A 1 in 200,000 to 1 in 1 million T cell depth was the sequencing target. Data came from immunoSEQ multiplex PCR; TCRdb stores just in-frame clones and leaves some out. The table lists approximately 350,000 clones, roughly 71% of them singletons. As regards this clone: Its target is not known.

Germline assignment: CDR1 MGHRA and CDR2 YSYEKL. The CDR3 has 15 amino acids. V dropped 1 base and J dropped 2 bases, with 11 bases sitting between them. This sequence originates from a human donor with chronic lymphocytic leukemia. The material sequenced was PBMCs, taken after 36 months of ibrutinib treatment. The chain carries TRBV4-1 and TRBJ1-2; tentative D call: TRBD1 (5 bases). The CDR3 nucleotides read TGCGCCAGCAGCCAAGGATTGGGGGAAAACTATGGCTACACCTTC. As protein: CASSQGLGENYGYTF.